The sequence of this T cell receptor beta chain was determined in a study of cytomegalovirus exposure and HLA in healthy donors. Points from the study as a whole: A list of roughly 160 TCR beta chains associated with cytomegalovirus was given.

PCR employed 60 Vbeta and 13 Jbeta primers. Sequenced by immunoSEQ multiplex PCR; TCRdb stores in-frame clones only, minus some. The table shows some 100,000 clones, with around 79% occurring only once. A note on this clone: Antigen specificity is unknown.

CDR1 LNHDA and CDR2 SQIVND come from the germline V gene (reference sequence). The CDR3 length is 15 residues. V was cut by 0 bases and J by 4 bases, with 12 bases left in between. This clonotype was obtained from a male donor in good health and CMV-seropositive. The rearrangement uses TRBV19 and TRBJ1-2; D gene ambiguous. Sequencing was carried out using PBMCs. Written as DNA, the CDR3 is TGTGCCAGTAGTATAGATTTGGGCATTGGCTATGGCTACACCTTC. Protein: CASSIDLGIGYGYTF.